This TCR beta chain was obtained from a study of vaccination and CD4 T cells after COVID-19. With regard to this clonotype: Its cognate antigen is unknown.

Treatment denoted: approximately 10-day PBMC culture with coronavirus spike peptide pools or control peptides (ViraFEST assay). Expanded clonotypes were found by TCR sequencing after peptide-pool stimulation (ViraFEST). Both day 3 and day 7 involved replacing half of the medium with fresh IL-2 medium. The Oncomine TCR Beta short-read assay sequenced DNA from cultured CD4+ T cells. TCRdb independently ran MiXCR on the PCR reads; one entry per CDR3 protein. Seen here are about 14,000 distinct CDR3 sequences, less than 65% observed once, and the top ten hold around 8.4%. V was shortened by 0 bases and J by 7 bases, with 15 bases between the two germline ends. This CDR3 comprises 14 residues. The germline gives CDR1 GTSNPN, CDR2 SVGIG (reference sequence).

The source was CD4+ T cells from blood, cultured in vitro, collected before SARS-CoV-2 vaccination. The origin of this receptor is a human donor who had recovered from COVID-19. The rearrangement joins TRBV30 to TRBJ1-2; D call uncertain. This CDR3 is CAWSVPLRGSGYTF. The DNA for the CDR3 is TGTGCCTGGAGTGTACCATTGAGAGGGTCTGGCTACACCTTC.